A single sample gave rise to the 32 T cell receptor beta chains below, sequenced in a study of T-cell reconstitution after alpha-beta-depleted transplantation in children. Preparation of the TCRbeta library used unique molecular identifiers. One entry per CDR3 protein, called by TCRdb with MiXCR from the PCR reads. The sample carries approximately 47,000 distinct CDR3 sequences, roughly half recorded once. This specimen was peripheral blood, taken before TCRalphabeta/CD19-depleted stem cell transplant. The source of these receptors is a boy under two years old with SCID, due to receive a stem cell transplant.

This clonotype occurred a few times. The rearrangement joins TRBV20-1 to TRBJ1-2, with D possibly TRBD1 on 5 matching bases. The CDR3 sequence is 14 residues long. CDR1 and CDR2 from the germline V gene are DFQATT and SNEGSKA (reference sequence). Trimming took off 4 bases at V and 8 bases at J, with 20 bases between the two ends. CDR3 sequence (DNA): TGCAGTGCTATCCCTTGGGGGAGGGCTTCAGGCTACACCTTC. Amino acids: CSAIPWGRASGYTF.

The gene calls are TRBV10-3 and TRBJ1-4; D might be TRBD1 (6 bases). The germline V gene encodes CDR1 ENHRY and CDR2 SYGVKD. V was pared by 10 bases and J by 5 bases, with 20 bases between. The CDR3 is 15 residues long. The CDR3 is CATATGPERNEKLFF. In nucleotides, the CDR3 is TGTGCCACCGCGACAGGCCCGGAAAGAAATGAAAAACTGTTTTTT.

J is TRBJ2-7 and V is TRBV7-9; D perhaps matches TRBD2 (5 bases). V was cut by 10 bases and J by 4 bases, with 20 bases left in between. The CDR3 loop spans 14 amino acids. CDR1 and CDR2 (germline): SEHNR, FQNEAQ (reference sequence). CDR3 bases: TGTGCCATCAAACCGGTCTTAAGAGGGTACGAGCAGTACGTC. Translated: CAIKPVLRGYEQYV.

This chain uses TRBV29-1 with TRBJ2-3, with D maybe TRBD1 (5 bases). The CDR3 has 14 residues. Trimming stripped 5 bases from V and 3 bases from J, with 15 bases between. Per germline, CDR1 SQVTM and CDR2 ANQGSEA. CDR3 bases: TGCAGCGTTATCAGAGGCAGGGCAACAGATACGCAGTATTTT. It translates to CSVIRGRATDTQYF.

This chain uses TRBV4-3 with TRBJ2-7, with no clear D. The germline V and J ends were trimmed by 0 bases and 3 bases, with 9 bases remaining between them. The CDR3 is made up of 14 amino acids. Germline V gives CDR1 LGHNA, CDR2 YSLEER. CDR3 loop: CASSQDRRHYEQYF. In DNA form, the CDR3 reads TGCGCCAGCAGCCAAGACCGCAGGCACTACGAGCAGTACTTC.

This clonotype appeared a few times. J is TRBJ1-2 and V is TRBV5-1; D not certain. Germline V gene lookup returns CDR1 SGHRS and CDR2 YFSETQ. The V and J ends lost 0 bases and 8 bases respectively, with 8 bases between them. The CDR3 spans 12 residues. The CDR3 nucleotides are TGCGCCAGCAGCTTGGAATTGAAGGGCTACACCTTC. Its translation is CASSLELKGYTF.

This clonotype was found a few times. The chain couples TRBV7-9 to TRBJ2-1; TRBD2 might be the D (7 bases). CDR3 length: 16 amino acids. Trimming removed 1 base from V and 7 bases from J, with 17 bases in between. Germline V gene lookup returns CDR1 SEHNR and CDR2 FQNEAQ (reference sequence). CDR3 sequence (DNA): TGTGCCAGCAGCTTAGTGGCGGGGGCCGGCAGGAATGAGCAGTTCTTC. Residues: CASSLVAGAGRNEQFF.

At least ten counts were recorded for this clonotype. The chain uses TRBV9 and TRBJ1-2; D gene ambiguous. Germline-derived CDR1 and CDR2 are SGDLS and YYNGEE. Trimming shortened V by 4 bases and J by 8 bases, and 15 bases separated the two germline ends. CDR3 length equals 13 residues. The DNA for the CDR3 is TGTGCCAGCAGCTCTGACAAGGACGAAGGCTACACCTTC. It is translated as CASSSDKDEGYTF. The full variable domain, in which reference TRBV9 and TRBJ1-2 provide the parts outside the CDR3, is DSGVTQTPKHLITATGQRVTLRCSPRSGDLSVYWYQQSLDQGLQFLIQYYNGEERAKGNILERFSAQQFPDLHSELNLSSLELGDSALYFCASSSDKDEGYTFGSGTRLTVV.

This clonotype came up a few times. This chain uses TRBV10-3 with TRBJ1-2; 10 bases are shared with TRBD1. Germline values: CDR1 ENHRY, CDR2 SYGVKD. V lost 8 bases and J lost 6; bases outside the gene matches: 9. The CDR3 has 14 residues. The CDR3 is CAILRDRGTHGYTF. The CDR3 DNA is TGTGCCATCTTACGGGACAGGGGTACCCATGGCTACACCTTC.

This clonotype has a handful of counts. The chain recombines TRBV20-1 with TRBJ1-6; TRBD1 matches at 7 bases. The germline gives CDR1 DFQATT, CDR2 SNEGSKA (reference sequence). V trimming: 1 base; J trimming: 4 bases; junction bases outside the gene matches: 13. CDR3 length: 18 residues. The CDR3 coding sequence is TGCAGTGCTAGAGGTGGGGTTCAGGGGGATTTTTATAATTCACCCCTCCACTTT. It is translated as CSARGGVQGDFYNSPLHF.

This clonotype was counted once. The V call is TRBV20-1, the J call TRBJ1-2; unclear D gene. Germline V gives CDR1 DFQATT, CDR2 SNEGSKA (reference sequence). V lost 6 bases to trimming and J lost 3 bases, with 17 bases between them. This CDR3 region has 14 residues. The CDR3 reads CSAAAGVIDYGYTF. DNA of the CDR3: TGCAGTGCCGCTGCCGGGGTCATTGACTATGGCTACACCTTC.

The rearrangement joins TRBV27 to TRBJ1-1; D is unclear. V lost 5 bases and J 0 bases, leaving 7 bases between the germline ends. Germline V CDR1 and CDR2: MNHEY, SMNVEV (reference sequence). The CDR3 consists of 13 residues. CDR3 loop: CASSRYMNTEAFF. The CDR3 DNA reads as TGTGCCAGCAGTAGGTACATGAACACTGAAGCTTTCTTT.

The chain combines TRBV27 with TRBJ2-3, with D possibly called TRBD1 or TRBD2 (5 bases each). V lost 3 bases to trimming and J lost 4 bases, with 11 bases between them. CDR1 and CDR2 (germline): MNHEY, SMNVEV (reference sequence). This CDR3 has 14 amino acids. The CDR3 region is CASSFQGRADTQYF. The DNA of the CDR3 is TGTGCCAGCAGTTTTCAGGGACGGGCAGATACGCAGTATTTT.

This clonotype was detected only once. The chain joins TRBV6-5 to TRBJ2-2; D remains ambiguous. The germline V gene has CDR1 MNHEY and CDR2 SVGAGI. The CDR3 contains 14 residues. V lost 0 bases to trimming and J lost 1 base, with 3 bases between them. The CDR3 nucleotides are TGTGCCAGCAGTTACTCGGGGAACACCGGGGAGCTGTTTTTT. It codes for CASSYSGNTGELFF.

This clonotype was seen at least ten times. This rearrangement joins TRBV12-3 or TRBV12-4 to TRBJ2-7; a possible D gene is TRBD2 (6 bases). CDR3 length: 15 amino acids. Trimming pared 5 bases from V and 5 bases from J, leaving 19 bases between. The CDR3 reads CASSPPGDLADEQYF. The CDR3 nucleotides are TGTGCCAGCAGTCCTCCGGGGGACTTGGCCGACGAGCAGTACTTC.

This chain joins TRBV7-2 and TRBJ2-1; D possibly matches TRBD1 or TRBD2 (5 bases each). In germline, CDR1 is SGHTA, CDR2 FQGNSA. This CDR3 spans 15 amino acids. V was shortened by 4 bases and J by 4 bases, with 14 bases between the two germline ends. In nucleotides, the CDR3 is TGTGCCAGCAGCTCACCCCGGGACCAATACAATGAGCAGTTCTTC. Amino acid sequence: CASSSPRDQYNEQFF.

In this sample, this clonotype turned up a few times. The chain is built from TRBV6-1 and TRBJ2-3; TRBD1 aligns across 11 bases. The germline gives CDR1 MNHNS, CDR2 SASEGT. The V segment lost 6 bases and the J segment 4 bases; nucleotides outside the gene matches: 6. CDR3 length: 15 amino acids. The CDR3 spells CASRVRDRGSDTQYF. In DNA, the CDR3 is TGTGCCAGCAGAGTCCGGGACAGGGGGTCAGATACGCAGTATTTT.

The chain carries TRBV12-3 or TRBV12-4 and TRBJ1-4; D not certain. V shed 7 bases and J shed 8 bases, with 14 bases lying between them. The length of the CDR3 is 13 residues. In DNA, the CDR3 is TGTGCCAGCAACTTCGGAGGAAAGGAAAAACTGTTTTTT. Residues: CASNFGGKEKLFF.

This clonotype is labeled as medium-sized. This chain uses TRBV7-6 with TRBJ2-2, with 10 bases lining up with TRBD2. The CDR3 loop spans 17 amino acids. The germline V gene has CDR1 SGHVS and CDR2 FNYEAQ. J lost 0 bases, V lost 2 bases, and 3 bases had no gene match. For the CDR3, the DNA is TGTGCCAGCAGCTTACTAGCGGGGGCCACGAACACCGGGGAGCTGTTTTTT. Translated, it gives CASSLLAGATNTGELFF.

This clonotype appeared a few times. This CDR3 is CSAVTSGGKTQYF. DNA of the CDR3: TGCAGTGCCGTTACTAGCGGGGGAAAGACCCAGTACTTC. V gene TRBV20-1 combines with J gene TRBJ2-5; 11 bases line up with TRBD2. CDR3 size: 13 residues. V dropped 6 bases and J dropped 6; count of bases not matched to a gene: 6. Germline CDR1 DFQATT, CDR2 SNEGSKA (reference sequence).

The CDR3, as DNA: TGCAGTGCTAGAGATCAGCGGGTTCCCAATGAGCAGTTCTTC. Its translation is CSARDQRVPNEQFF. The chain is built from TRBV20-1 and TRBJ2-1, with D perhaps matching TRBD2 (6 bases). This CDR3 is built from 14 residues. The germline V gene has CDR1 DFQATT and CDR2 SNEGSKA (reference sequence). Trimming removed 0 bases at V and 6 bases at J, with 12 bases between.

This clonotype was recorded a few times. The V gene is TRBV7-2, the J gene TRBJ2-1; weak D call: TRBD2 (6 bases). V lost 5 bases and J 8 bases, leaving 22 bases between the germline ends. The CDR3 has 16 residues. CDR1 is SGHTA, CDR2 FQGNSA, per germline. CDR3 coding DNA: TGTGCCAGCAGCCCAATCTTTGCGGAGGGCAATGATGAGCAGTTCTTC. Translated, it gives CASSPIFAEGNDEQFF.

The chain recombines TRBV29-1 with TRBJ2-7, with 9 positions matching TRBD2. Germline values: CDR1 SQVTM, CDR2 ANQGSEA. V was clipped by 5 bases and J by 0 bases; unmatched bases: 5. The CDR3 sequence is 14 residues long. The CDR3 protein is CSVSTSGSSYEQYF. The CDR3 DNA is TGCAGCGTTTCGACTAGCGGAAGCTCCTACGAGCAGTACTTC.

This clonotype showed up many times. This chain connects TRBV7-9 to TRBJ1-6; TRBD1 matches at 7 bases. The germline gives CDR1 SEHNR, CDR2 FQNEAQ (reference sequence). The CDR3 length is 14 residues. Trimming cost V 3 bases and J 5 bases; bases outside gene matches: 1. CDR3 sequence reads: CASSFGTDNSPLHF. DNA of the CDR3: TGTGCCAGCAGCTTTGGGACAGATAATTCACCCCTCCACTTT.

J is TRBJ2-1 and V is TRBV6-1; 10 bases match TRBD1. Germline CDR1 is MNHNS and CDR2 is SASEGT. The trim removed 6 bases at V and 1 base at J, leaving 3 bases unmatched. This CDR3 is built from 15 residues. CDR3 sequence: CASSRTGGSYNEQFF. CDR3 in DNA: TGTGCCAGCAGCCGGACAGGGGGGTCCTACAATGAGCAGTTCTTC.

The rearrangement uses TRBV20-1 and TRBJ2-7, with D maybe TRBD2 (7 bases). From germline, CDR1 is DFQATT and CDR2 SNEGSKA (reference sequence). Trimming pared 0 bases from V and 6 bases from J, leaving 18 bases between. The CDR3 runs to 15 residues. This chain's CDR3 is CSARDRRGGPGEQYF. The CDR3 bases are TGCAGTGCTAGAGATCGGAGGGGGGGCCCGGGCGAGCAGTACTTC.

This rearrangement joins TRBV5-1 to TRBJ1-5; no firm D call. V lost 4 bases, J lost 4 bases, and 12 bases lay in between. The CDR3 totals 14 residues. Germline CDR1 is SGHRS and CDR2 is YFSETQ. This CDR3 reads CASSLAPGNQPQHF. CDR3 DNA sequence: TGCGCCAGCAGCCTGGCCCCGGGAAATCAGCCCCAGCATTTT.

This clonotype appeared a few times. This chain joins TRBV10-3 and TRBJ2-7; tentatively, D is TRBD2 (5 bases). The germline CDR1 and CDR2 sequences are ENHRY and SYGVKD. The length of the CDR3 is 12 residues. Trimming cost V 2 bases and J 7 bases, with 9 bases left between them. The CDR3 sequence is CAISEREWEQYF. The CDR3 DNA reads as TGTGCCATCAGTGAGAGGGAGTGGGAGCAGTACTTC.

V is TRBV12-3 or TRBV12-4 and J is TRBJ2-1; TRBD1 matches at 8 bases. V dropped 6 bases and J dropped 8; count of bases not matched to a gene: 9. CDR3 length equals 14 residues. CDR3 residues: CASSLDRAGDEQFF. The CDR3 nucleotides are TGTGCCAGCAGCTTGGACAGGGCTGGGGATGAGCAGTTCTTC.

The genes are TRBV28 and TRBJ2-3; no definite D call. Trimming shortened V by 3 bases and J by 1 base, and 11 bases separated the two germline ends. Germline V gives CDR1 MDHEN, CDR2 SYDVKM. This CDR3 is built from 15 residues. In DNA form, the CDR3 reads TGTGCCAGCAGTTTCCCCACGGTACGCACAGATACGCAGTATTTT. It specifies CASSFPTVRTDTQYF.

This clonotype was seen more than once but under ten times. The chain links TRBV3-1 to TRBJ1-1; 8 nucleotides align to TRBD1. From germline, CDR1 is LGHDT and CDR2 YNNKEL (reference sequence). V shed 2 bases and J 4 bases; nucleotides not matched to a gene: 3. CDR3 length: 14 amino acids. The CDR3, as DNA: TGTGCCAGCAGCCAATCGGACAGGGCCACTGAAGCTTTCTTT. This encodes CASSQSDRATEAFF. The variable domain in full, with the rest retrieved from reference TRBV3-1 and TRBJ1-1, is DTAVSQTPKYLVTQMGNDKSIKCEQNLGHDTMYWYKQDSKKFLKIMFSYNNKELIINETVPNRFSPKSPDKAHLNLHINSLELGDSAVYFCASSQSDRATEAFFGQGTRLTVV.

The V and J genes are TRBV5-1 and TRBJ1-1; D is unresolved. Per germline, CDR1 SGHRS and CDR2 YFSETQ. Trimming took off 4 bases at V and 6 bases at J, with 22 bases between the two ends. The CDR3 totals 16 residues. The CDR3 region has the DNA TGCGCCAGCAGCACCACCGATTTTGGTAGAAGCTCTGAAGCTTTCTTT. Its translation: CASSTTDFGRSSEAFF.